This TCR beta chain was sequenced in a study of technical replicates of blood from a handful of donors. CDR1 and CDR2 from the germline V gene are KGHSH and LQKENI. The CDR3 has 15 amino acids. V trimming: 5 bases; J trimming: 5 bases; junction bases outside the gene matches: 8. Libraries were prepared by immunoSEQ multiplex PCR; TCRdb keeps only in-frame clonotypes and omits some of them. The repertoire includes under 95,000 clones, approximately 95% of them detected once, and just over 0.25% sits in the top ten. Sequenced: T cells isolated from PBMCs. The sequence was collected from a human donor in good health. The J gene is TRBJ1-1, the V gene TRBV18, with TRBD1 identical over 10 bases. CDR3 bases: TGTGCCAGCTCAGAACCGGGACAGGGGAGGACTGAAGCTTTCTTT. It translates to CASSEPGQGRTEAFF.